The next 32 T cell receptor beta chains were all read from a single sample in a study of radiotherapy plus CTLA-4 blockade in lung cancer. The data were produced by immunoSEQ multiplex PCR, yet TCRdb's version contains in-frame clones alone and is incomplete. The top ten clones hold 6.5% to 8.5% of a sample with about 31,000 clones, approximately 82% of them seen once. This sample comprised peripheral blood, obtained from a patient treated with radiotherapy plus ipilimumab. Source of these receptors: a human donor with non-small cell lung cancer who had stable disease on radiotherapy plus ipilimumab.

This chain links TRBV6-6 with TRBJ1-2, with unresolved D. The CDR3 is 13 residues long. The V end lost 10 bases, the J end lost 4 bases, and 16 bases lay between the germline ends. From germline, CDR1 is MNHNY and CDR2 SVGAGI (reference sequence). CDR3 amino acids: CAIKSHLPYGYTF. The CDR3 DNA reads TGTGCCATCAAATCCCATCTCCCCTATGGCTACACCTTC.

The gene calls are TRBV7-6 and TRBJ1-3; no reliable D call. Germline CDR1 is SGHVS and CDR2 is FNYEAQ. This CDR3 contains 14 residues. Trimming removed 4 bases from V and 3 bases from J, with 10 bases in between. Here the CDR3 DNA reads TGTGCCAGCAGCTCCGGACCGAGTGGAAACACCATATATTTT. Protein sequence: CASSSGPSGNTIYF.

This chain uses TRBV19 with TRBJ1-6, with 8 bases aligning to TRBD1. After removal of 3 bases from V and 10 bases from J, the junction contained 5 bases not matched to a gene. The CDR3 covers 14 residues. Germline lookup yields CDR1 LNHDA and CDR2 SQIVND (reference sequence). This CDR3 reads CASSIQGAGSPLHF. The CDR3 region has the DNA TGTGCCAGTAGTATCCAGGGGGCTGGATCACCCCTCCACTTT.

The chain couples TRBV5-6 to TRBJ1-1; D is perhaps TRBD1 (6 bases). Trimming removed 4 bases at V and 5 bases at J, with 15 bases between. CDR1 is SGHDT, CDR2 YYEEEE, per germline. This CDR3 has 14 amino acids. CDR3 in DNA: TGTGCCAGCAGCATACAGGGAGTGAGGACTGAAGCTTTCTTT. Translated: CASSIQGVRTEAFF.

The chain uses TRBV7-2 and TRBJ1-3; a possible D gene is TRBD1 (6 bases). Trimming took 3 bases from V and 0 from J, leaving 9 bases between them. The CDR3 has 15 residues. CDR1 and CDR2 from the germline V gene are SGHTA and FQGNSA. This chain's CDR3 is CASSFGQLSGNTIYF. Written as DNA, the CDR3 is TGTGCCAGCAGCTTTGGACAGCTCTCTGGAAACACCATATATTTT.

CDR3 loop: CASSDGQGGTEAFF. The CDR3 DNA sequence: TGTGCCAGCAGTGACGGGCAGGGTGGGACTGAAGCTTTCTTT. The chain has TRBV6-4 and TRBJ1-1; D is perhaps TRBD1 (5 bases). V lost 2 bases to trimming and J lost 5 bases, with 12 bases between them. Germline-derived CDR1 and CDR2 are MRHNA and SNTAGT. The CDR3 consists of 14 residues.

The rearrangement links TRBV6-1 to TRBJ2-1, with D possibly TRBD1 on 5 matching bases. This CDR3 comprises 15 residues. Germline CDR1 MNHNS, CDR2 SASEGT. V was cut by 7 bases and J by 7 bases, with 20 bases left in between. This CDR3 reads CASTPLRAGRNEQFF. The CDR3 bases are TGTGCCAGCACCCCCCTCAGGGCAGGGCGTAATGAGCAGTTCTTC.

Worth noting for this clone: Different DNA sequences within this sample yield the same CDR3. The genes are TRBV9 and TRBJ1-1; 7 bases fit TRBD1. The germline V gene encodes CDR1 SGDLS and CDR2 YYNGEE. Germline trimming cut 0 bases from V and 4 bases from J; bases unmatched to any gene: 3. The CDR3 runs to 14 residues. CDR3 amino acids: CASSVGTGSTEAFF. CDR3 nucleotides: TGTGCCAGCAGCGTAGGGACAGGTAGCACTGAAGCTTTCTTT.

This clone was seen only once. The rearrangement links TRBV29-1 to TRBJ1-1, with 7 bases fitting TRBD1. The CDR3 is 15 residues long. Trimming cost V 0 bases and J 5 bases; bases outside gene matches: 9. Germline loops: CDR1 SQVTM, CDR2 ANQGSEA. CDR3 sequence: CSVEEGPGGWTEAFF. CDR3 bases: TGCAGCGTTGAAGAGGGCCCAGGGGGGTGGACTGAAGCTTTCTTT.

This chain joins TRBV19 and TRBJ2-2; D may be TRBD1 (6 bases). From germline, CDR1 is LNHDA and CDR2 SQIVND (reference sequence). This CDR3 contains 14 residues. The ends were cut back, 2 bases at V and 3 bases at J, with 7 bases in the middle. DNA for the CDR3: TGTGCCAGTAGTATAACAGGGTACACCGGGGAGCTGTTTTTT. Translating gives CASSITGYTGELFF.

The CDR3 DNA sequence: TGCGCCAGCACCCCCGACAGGCCGCTCGGTGGCTACACCTTC. Amino acids: CASTPDRPLGGYTF. The chain combines TRBV5-1 with TRBJ1-2, with D perhaps TRBD1 (6 bases). The V and J ends lost 6 bases and 7 bases respectively, with 19 bases between them. The CDR3 spans 14 residues. Looked up from germline, CDR1 is SGHRS and CDR2 is YFSETQ.

The chain links TRBV10-1 to TRBJ2-1; D gene unclear. CDR3 length: 13 residues. The germline V and J ends were trimmed by 1 base and 10 bases, with 11 bases remaining between them. The germline V gene encodes CDR1 WNHNN and CDR2 SYGVQD (reference sequence). CDR3 in amino acids: CASSEFNSPEQFF. The CDR3 DNA reads as TGCGCCAGCAGTGAGTTCAATTCCCCGGAGCAGTTCTTC.

The genes are TRBV19 and TRBJ1-1; D unresolved. The CDR3 is 11 residues long. V dropped 4 bases and J dropped 8 bases, with 8 bases sitting between them. CDR1 is LNHDA, CDR2 SQIVND, per germline (reference sequence). The CDR3 sequence is CASSTRVEAFF. The CDR3 nucleotides are TGTGCCAGTAGTACCCGGGTCGAAGCTTTCTTT.

The chain employs TRBV6-1 and TRBJ2-3, with D hard to call. The germline V gene encodes CDR1 MNHNS and CDR2 SASEGT. V was pared by 8 bases and J by 2 bases, with 8 bases between. The CDR3 totals 12 residues. The CDR3 region is CASCHYTDTQYF. The CDR3 DNA follows: TGTGCCAGCTGCCACTACACAGATACGCAGTATTTT.

The rearrangement joins TRBV9 to TRBJ1-2, with D unclear. CDR3 length: 15 amino acids. The V and J ends lost 0 bases and 4 bases respectively, with 13 bases between them. The germline V gene has CDR1 SGDLS and CDR2 YYNGEE. The CDR3 DNA follows: TGTGCCAGCAGCGTAGGGGCCGCCACTCTCTATGGCTACACCTTC. Residues: CASSVGAATLYGYTF.

The V and J genes are TRBV10-2 and TRBJ1-6, with TRBD1 matching 9 bases. CDR3 length: 14 amino acids. The germline V gene has CDR1 WSHSY and CDR2 SAAADI. The trim removed 4 bases at V and 9 bases at J, leaving 4 bases unmatched. The CDR3 nucleotides read TGCGCCAGCAGTGCCGGGACAGGGCCTTCACCCCTCCACTTT. Translation: CASSAGTGPSPLHF.

The rearrangement links TRBV7-3 to TRBJ1-6, with D unresolved. V gave up 3 bases and J gave up 4 bases, with 4 bases separating them. The CDR3 extends over 13 amino acids. Germline lookup yields CDR1 SGHTA and CDR2 FQGTGA. CDR3 region: CASSLDYNSPLHF. CDR3 DNA sequence: TGTGCCAGCAGCTTGGATTATAATTCACCCCTCCACTTT.

This clone was observed once. The chain employs TRBV7-2 and TRBJ2-3; D remains ambiguous. The CDR3 consists of 12 residues. V lost 2 bases and J 5 bases, leaving 5 bases between the germline ends. Germline lookup yields CDR1 SGHTA and CDR2 FQGNSA. The CDR3 is CASSLYEDTQYF. Written as DNA, the CDR3 is TGTGCCAGCAGCTTATATGAAGATACGCAGTATTTT.

The chain combines TRBV5-1 with TRBJ1-2; 8 bases map to TRBD1. This CDR3 is 15 amino acids long. The germline V gene has CDR1 SGHRS and CDR2 YFSETQ. With 4 bases clipped from V and 2 bases from J, the junction kept 7 bases outside the gene matches. DNA for the CDR3: TGCGCCAGCAGCACCAACAGGGGGTCGAACTATGGCTACACCTTC. Amino acid sequence: CASSTNRGSNYGYTF.

The rearrangement links TRBV23-1 to TRBJ1-2; no definite D call. TRBV23-1 is reported as an ORF; its role is uncertain. The CDR3 runs to 10 residues. V dropped 3 bases and J dropped 4 bases, with 0 bases sitting between them. CDR3 in amino acids: CASSHYGYTF. In DNA, the CDR3 is TGCGCCAGCAGTCACTATGGCTACACCTTC.

V is TRBV2 and J is TRBJ1-2; tentatively, D is TRBD1 (5 bases). This CDR3 spans 13 amino acids. V was pared by 7 bases and J by 3 bases, with 12 bases between. Germline V gene lookup returns CDR1 SNHLY and CDR2 FYNNEI. The CDR3 spells CASTRDFDYGYTF. In nucleotides, the CDR3 is TGTGCCAGCACCAGGGACTTCGACTATGGCTACACCTTC.

The V gene is TRBV5-1, the J gene TRBJ1-2; D possibly corresponds to TRBD1 (5 bases). Between the trimmed V and J ends, which lost 4 bases and 8 bases, there was a span of 15 bases. CDR3 length equals 13 residues. CDR1 and CDR2 (germline): SGHRS, YFSETQ. CDR3 sequence (DNA): TGCGCCAGCAGCCTGGACATCGACGGCGGCTACACCTTC. This gives the protein CASSLDIDGGYTF.

Comments on this clone: At one end the junction does not follow the germline gene, possibly because of a read error. V gene TRBV19 combines with J gene TRBJ1-5; 7 positions agree with TRBD1. The germline V gene has CDR1 LNHDA and CDR2 SQIVND (reference sequence). This CDR3 contains 14 residues. The CDR3: CASEGAYSNQSQHF. CDR3 DNA: TGTGCCAGCGAGGGGGCTTATAGCAATCAGTCCCAGCATTTT. Drawing the rest from reference TRBV19 and TRBJ1-5, the complete variable domain is DGGITQSPKYLFRKEGQNVTLSCEQNLNHDAMYWYRQDPGQGLRLIYYSQIVNDFQKGDIAEGYSVSREKKESFPLTVTSAQKNPTAFYLCASEGAYSNQSQHFGDGTRLSIL.

CDR3 region: CASSPQTPGRGSPLHF. The CDR3 DNA is TGTGCCAGCAGTCCCCAAACCCCAGGGCGGGGGTCACCCCTCCACTTT. The J gene is TRBJ1-6, the V gene TRBV28, with D possibly being TRBD1 (5 bases). Germline CDR1 MDHEN, CDR2 SYDVKM. The CDR3 is made up of 16 amino acids. V was pared by 5 bases and J by 10 bases, with 21 bases between.

The rearrangement uses TRBV6-1 and TRBJ1-3, with 7 bases that match TRBD1. The J segment lost 0 bases and the V segment lost 0 bases, leaving 5 bases of the junction unmatched. The CDR3 runs 17 residues. Germline V gene sequence: CDR1 MNHNS, CDR2 SASEGT. CDR3 loop: CASSEAQGGSSGNTIYF. Written as DNA, the CDR3 is TGTGCCAGCAGTGAAGCGCAGGGGGGATCCTCTGGAAACACCATATATTTT.

This chain connects TRBV5-6 to TRBJ1-1; D is uncertain. Germline assignment: CDR1 SGHDT and CDR2 YYEEEE. The germline V and J ends were trimmed by 4 bases and 5 bases, with 21 bases remaining between them. CDR3 length equals 16 residues. The CDR3 loop reads CASSGYGLSRTTEAFF. DNA for the CDR3: TGTGCCAGCAGCGGGTACGGACTGAGCCGAACAACTGAAGCTTTCTTT.

This clone was counted a single time. The chain is built from TRBV18 and TRBJ2-3, with D perhaps given as TRBD1 or TRBD2 (6 bases each). V dropped 6 bases and J dropped 6 bases, with 25 bases sitting between them. Germline CDR1 reads KGHSH; CDR2 reads LQKENI. This CDR3 has 17 amino acids. CDR3 bases: TGTGCCAGCTCGCCAAACGTTAGGGGGGACTCCTGGGATACGCAGTATTTT. Translating gives CASSPNVRGDSWDTQYF.

This clone showed up just a few times. The chain carries TRBV6-5 and TRBJ2-7; possible D gene TRBD1, 6 bases. This CDR3 region has 13 residues. The germline V gene encodes CDR1 MNHEY and CDR2 SVGAGI. The ends were cut back, 6 bases at V and 3 bases at J, with 12 bases in the middle. The CDR3 loop is CASRDGQNYEQYF. The DNA of the CDR3 is TGTGCCAGCAGGGACGGACAGAACTACGAGCAGTACTTC.

J is TRBJ1-6 and V is TRBV7-8; D unclear. V was cut by 1 base and J by 8 bases, with 6 bases left in between. The CDR3 spans 13 residues. Germline V lookup: CDR1 SGHVS, CDR2 FQNEAQ. The CDR3 DNA reads as TGTGCCAGCAGCTTAGTTATGGATTCACCCCTCCACTTT. Residues: CASSLVMDSPLHF.

The chain is built from TRBV23-1 and TRBJ2-1; either TRBD1 or TRBD2 may supply D (5 bases each). TRBV23-1 is designated an ORF whose function remains uncertain. The CDR3 contains 15 residues. Trimming took 0 bases from V and 5 from J, leaving 11 bases between them. The CDR3 loop is CASSQSGDRHNEQFF. The CDR3 DNA sequence: TGCGCCAGCAGTCAATCGGGAGACAGACACAATGAGCAGTTCTTC.

The rearrangement uses TRBV18 and TRBJ1-2; 7 bases map to TRBD1. Germline V gene sequence: CDR1 KGHSH, CDR2 LQKENI. J lost 3 bases, V lost 2 bases, and 9 bases had no gene match. This CDR3 is built from 16 residues. CDR3 protein: CASSPIFTGEDYGYTF. CDR3 in DNA: TGTGCCAGCTCACCAATTTTCACAGGGGAGGACTATGGCTACACCTTC.

The genes are TRBV28 and TRBJ1-5; D is perhaps TRBD1 (6 bases). CDR3 size: 15 residues. V lost 5 bases and J 5 bases, leaving 16 bases between the germline ends. Germline V CDR1 and CDR2: MDHEN, SYDVKM. CDR3 region: CASSGTGRAHQPQHF. The DNA of the CDR3 is TGTGCCAGCAGTGGAACAGGGAGAGCGCATCAGCCCCAGCATTTT.